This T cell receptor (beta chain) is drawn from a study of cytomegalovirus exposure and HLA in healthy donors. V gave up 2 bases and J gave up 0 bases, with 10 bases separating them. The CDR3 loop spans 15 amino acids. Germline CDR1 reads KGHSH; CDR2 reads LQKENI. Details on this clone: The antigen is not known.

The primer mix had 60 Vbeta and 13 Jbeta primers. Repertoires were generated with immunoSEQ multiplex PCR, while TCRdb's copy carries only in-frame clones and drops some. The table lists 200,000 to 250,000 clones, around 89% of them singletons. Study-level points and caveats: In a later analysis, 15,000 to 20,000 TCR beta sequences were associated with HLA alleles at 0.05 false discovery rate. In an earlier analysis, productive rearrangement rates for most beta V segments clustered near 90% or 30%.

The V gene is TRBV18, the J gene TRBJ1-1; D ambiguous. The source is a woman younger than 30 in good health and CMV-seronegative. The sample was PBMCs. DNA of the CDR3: TGTGCCAGCTCACCATCGACTGTAATGAACACTGAAGCTTTCTTT. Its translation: CASSPSTVMNTEAFF.